Listed below are T cell receptor beta chains from one sample, sequenced in a study of vaccination effects on CD4 cells after COVID-19. What these receptors recognize is not known. The assay was immunoSEQ multiplex PCR, and TCRdb's table has in-frame clones only and misses some. The profile shows almost 70,000 clones, 70% to 85% of them singletons. The source was CD4+ T cells from PBMCs cultured with HCoV-229E spike peptides, collected after COVID-19 vaccination. The receptors shown here come from a human donor who received a COVID-19 vaccine. CDR3s include the opening cysteine and the closing phenylalanine or tryptophan. D genes are given only for firm matches. Some rows have no size entry. The others give once, few or many, or a class for an expanded clone.

J gene	clone size	V gene	D gene	CDR3 protein
TRBJ2-3	.	TRBV7-8	TRBD2	CASSLGTSGGGSTDTQYF
TRBJ1-6	.	TRBV12-5	TRBD1	CASGLVLGRDSANSPLHF
TRBJ2-2	few	TRBV5-1	TRBD2	CASSIRLATGELFF
TRBJ1-4	.	TRBV2	TRBD1	CASRGDRTNEKLFF
TRBJ1-5	few	TRBV7-2	TRBD1	CASSFDGQGIQPQHF
TRBJ1-2	.	TRBV5-1	.	CASSLNPGFYGYTF
TRBJ1-2	.	TRBV30	.	CAWSPGQAGYTF
TRBJ2-3	.	TRBV19	.	CASSAPKGGTDTQYF
TRBJ1-4	.	TRBV28	.	CASIAGRGNEKLFF
TRBJ2-5	few	TRBV29-1	TRBD1	CSAVDTGTGYQETQYF
TRBJ2-3	once	TRBV9	TRBD2	CASSYLSGGATDTQYF
TRBJ1-1	few	TRBV5-1	.	CASSPSRTTNTEAFF
TRBJ2-5	.	TRBV10-3	TRBD1	CAISRDSSQETQYF